Each of the 31 T cell receptor beta chains below was sequenced from the same sample in a study of control samples from healthy donors and cancer patients. Repertoires were generated with immunoSEQ multiplex PCR, while TCRdb's copy carries only in-frame clones and drops some. The repertoire has about 190,000 clones, 90% to 95% of them found once; the top ten carry 1.8%. The sequencing sample was made of blood. All receptors derive from a man younger than 45 in good health.

The gene calls are TRBV15 and TRBJ2-3; D is unclear. The CDR3 length is 14 residues. The V end was cut by 6 bases, the J end by 4 bases, with 14 bases between. Germline V gives CDR1 LNHNV, CDR2 YYDKDF (reference sequence). The CDR3 spells CATRRPGSADTQYF. CDR3 DNA sequence: TGTGCCACCAGGCGACCGGGTTCCGCAGATACGCAGTATTTT.

The table lists this clone with a few counts. This rearrangement joins TRBV2 to TRBJ2-1; D possibly matches TRBD1 or TRBD2 (6 bases each). This CDR3 has 16 amino acids. With 7 bases removed from V and 7 bases from J, the gap between germline ends came to 23 bases. Germline assignment: CDR1 SNHLY and CDR2 FYNNEI. This chain's CDR3 is CASTLGGSRAQNEQFF. The CDR3 DNA sequence: TGTGCCAGCACTCTAGGGGGGTCACGCGCCCAAAATGAGCAGTTCTTC.

The chain employs TRBV30 and TRBJ1-2, with a possible D match to TRBD1 (5 bases). This CDR3 comprises 11 residues. Germline CDR1 is GTSNPN and CDR2 is SVGIG (reference sequence). The CDR3 reads CASGAGSGYTF. The CDR3, as DNA: TGTGCTTCTGGGGCAGGCAGTGGCTACACCTTC.

The V gene is TRBV3-1 (or the pseudogene TRBV3-2), the J gene TRBJ1-1; 8 bases fit TRBD1. Trimming cost V 1 base and J 4 bases; bases outside gene matches: 5. Germline V lookup: CDR1 LGHDT, CDR2 YNNKEL (reference sequence). The CDR3 contains 15 residues. CDR3 residues: CASSQARTGFTEAFF. The CDR3 bases are TGTGCCAGCAGCCAAGCCCGGACAGGGTTCACTGAAGCTTTCTTT.

This rearrangement joins TRBV29-1 to TRBJ1-4, with TRBD1 matching 7 bases. The CDR3 has 13 residues. The germline gives CDR1 SQVTM, CDR2 ANQGSEA. With V trimmed by 3 bases and J by 6 bases, 4 bases remained unmatched. CDR3 in amino acids: CSVDRQGDEKLFF. CDR3 nucleotides: TGCAGCGTTGATAGACAGGGTGATGAAAAACTGTTTTTT. Complete variable domain (other parts from reference TRBV29-1 and TRBJ1-4): SAVISQKPSRDICQRGTSLTIQCQVDSQVTMMFWYRQQPGQSLTLIATANQGSEATYESGFVIDKFPISRPNLTFSTLTVSNMSPEDSSIYLCSVDRQGDEKLFFGSGTQLSVL.

J is TRBJ1-1 and V is TRBV12-5; D gene unclear. This CDR3 region has 13 residues. V was trimmed by 7 bases and J by 9 bases, leaving 18 bases between them. Germline CDR1 and CDR2: LGHNT and FRNRAP. The CDR3 spells CASVAAGQSKAFF. The DNA of the CDR3 is TGTGCTAGTGTCGCGGCAGGCCAGTCGAAAGCTTTCTTT.

This sequence joins TRBV9 and TRBJ1-1; D gene uncertain. The CDR3 totals 14 residues. V lost 0 bases, J lost 5 bases, and 11 bases lay in between. Germline CDR1 SGDLS, CDR2 YYNGEE. The CDR3 DNA is TGTGCCAGCAGCGTAGGCGACACACGGACTGAAGCTTTCTTT. Translated, it gives CASSVGDTRTEAFF.

The chain employs TRBV9 and TRBJ2-3; D might be TRBD1 (6 bases). Trimming cost V 3 bases and J 6 bases, with 11 bases left between them. Germline V gene data show CDR1 as SGDLS and CDR2 as YYNGEE. The CDR3 extends over 13 amino acids. The CDR3 DNA sequence: TGTGCCAGCAGCGCAACAGGGTCGGATACGCAGTATTTT. Translated: CASSATGSDTQYF.

The rearrangement joins TRBV5-6 to TRBJ1-2; TRBD1 aligns across 7 bases. V trimming: 1 base; J trimming: 7 bases; junction bases outside the gene matches: 10. The CDR3 totals 15 residues. Germline loops: CDR1 SGHDT, CDR2 YYEEEE. The CDR3 here is CASSLRGRGPSGYTF. The DNA of the CDR3 is TGTGCCAGCAGCTTGCGAGGAAGGGGGCCTTCTGGCTACACCTTC.

The chain carries TRBV12-3 or TRBV12-4 and TRBJ1-4; tentatively, D is TRBD1 (6 bases). The CDR3 is 13 residues long. V dropped 2 bases and J dropped 8 bases, with 9 bases sitting between them. As DNA, the CDR3 is TGTGCCAGCAGTTTAAGGGGGGCCGAAAAACTGTTTTTT. Residues: CASSLRGAEKLFF.

This chain connects TRBV14 to TRBJ1-1; 8 bases align to TRBD1. Germline CDR1 reads SGHDN; CDR2 reads FVKESK. The CDR3 has 14 residues. V dropped 4 bases and J dropped 5; count of bases not matched to a gene: 6. The CDR3 sequence is CASSLQGGRTEAFF. The CDR3 DNA sequence: TGTGCCAGCAGCCTACAGGGGGGTAGGACTGAAGCTTTCTTT.

V gene TRBV5-1 combines with J gene TRBJ2-3; TRBD2 might be the D (5 bases). Looked up from germline, CDR1 is SGHRS and CDR2 is YFSETQ. Deletions cut 4 bases from V and 4 bases from J, with 16 bases between. This CDR3 contains 15 residues. CDR3 region: CASSPYTSLSDTQYF. CDR3 DNA: TGCGCCAGCAGCCCATATACTAGTTTGTCAGATACGCAGTATTTT. The full variable domain, completed using reference TRBV5-1 and TRBJ2-3, is KAGVTQTPRYLIKTRGQQVTLSCSPISGHRSVSWYQQTPGQGLQFLFEYFSETQRNKGNFPGRFSGRQFSNSRSEMNVSTLELGDSALYLCASSPYTSLSDTQYFGPGTRLTVL.

This clone turned up a few times. The chain couples TRBV11-1 to TRBJ1-6, with D unclear. The germline CDR1 and CDR2 sequences are SGHAT and FQDESV (reference sequence). Trimming cost V 5 bases and J 9 bases, with 14 bases left between them. The CDR3 loop spans 14 amino acids. CDR3 residues: CASSREGWGSPLHF. The CDR3, as DNA: TGTGCCAGCAGCCGAGAGGGCTGGGGTTCACCCCTCCACTTT.

The chain couples TRBV4-1 to TRBJ2-1; 13 bases agree with TRBD2. This CDR3 is built from 18 residues. V was clipped by 1 base and J by 6 bases; unmatched bases: 9. Per germline, CDR1 MGHRA and CDR2 YSYEKL. CDR3 protein: CASSQVTGLAGAPNEQFF. CDR3 nucleotides: TGCGCCAGCAGCCAAGTAACCGGACTAGCGGGGGCCCCCAATGAGCAGTTCTTC.

V usage is TRBV2 and J usage is TRBJ1-4, with D possibly TRBD1 on 6 matching bases. V shed 6 bases and J shed 10 bases, with 24 bases lying between them. CDR3 length equals 16 residues. The germline gives CDR1 SNHLY, CDR2 FYNNEI. CDR3 DNA: TGTGCCAGCAGGTTCCTTACCCGGTTGGGGGGCGTAAAACTGTTTTTT. This gives the protein CASRFLTRLGGVKLFF.

This rearrangement joins TRBV4-1 to TRBJ2-7, with a possible D match to TRBD1 (6 bases). Germline values: CDR1 MGHRA, CDR2 YSYEKL. The CDR3 totals 13 residues. V gave up 2 bases and J gave up 6 bases, with 11 bases separating them. CDR3 DNA sequence: TGCGCCAGCAGCCAACAGGGGATCGGCGAGCAGTACTTC. It codes for CASSQQGIGEQYF.

About this clone: One end of the junction does not line up with germline, which may come from a read error. The chain carries TRBV27 and TRBJ1-2; possible D gene TRBD1, 6 bases. The CDR3 is 13 residues long. The germline V gene has CDR1 MNHEY and CDR2 SMNVEV (reference sequence). CDR3 protein: CASSLSSGGAPDF. The CDR3 coding sequence is TGTGCCAGCAGTTTATCGTCTGGGGGGGCTCCCGACTTC.

The sample holds a few counts of this clone. The chain combines TRBV3-1 (or the pseudogene TRBV3-2) with TRBJ1-6; the D gene is possibly TRBD1 (6 bases). The CDR3 is 13 amino acids. V was clipped by 0 bases and J by 17 bases, with 14 bases between them. The germline CDR1 and CDR2 sequences are LGHDT and YNNKEL (reference sequence). CDR3 DNA sequence: TGTGCCAGCAGCCAAGATCGAATCAGGACAGTCCACTTT. Its translation is CASSQDRIRTVHF.

The V call is TRBV11-2, the J call TRBJ1-3; TRBD1 matches at 12 bases. Per the germline V gene, CDR1 is SGHAT and CDR2 is FQNNGV. The CDR3 sequence is 19 residues long. Trimming took 5 bases from V and 2 from J; bases not matched to a gene: 13. The CDR3 sequence is CASSTVGERDRGPGNTIYF. Written as DNA, the CDR3 is TGTGCCAGCAGCACCGTAGGGGAAAGGGACAGGGGGCCTGGAAACACCATATATTTT.

This clone was counted a single time. This chain joins TRBV10-3 and TRBJ1-1; perhaps TRBD1 as D (5 bases). Looked up from germline, CDR1 is ENHRY and CDR2 is SYGVKD. V was trimmed by 2 bases and J by 4 bases, leaving 14 bases between them. The CDR3 sequence is 15 residues long. Here the CDR3 reads CAISEGGPRTTEAFF. The CDR3 DNA reads as TGTGCCATCAGTGAGGGGGGTCCCCGTACCACTGAAGCTTTCTTT.

J is TRBJ2-7 and V is TRBV7-3; a possible D gene is TRBD2 (5 bases). The germline V gene encodes CDR1 SGHTA and CDR2 FQGTGA. V was pared by 3 bases and J by 3 bases, with 15 bases between. This CDR3 is 15 amino acids long. CDR3 in DNA: TGTGCCAGCAGCTTGACGAGCGGCTCCTTCTACGAGCAGTACTTC. It specifies CASSLTSGSFYEQYF.

The rearrangement uses TRBV3-1 (or the pseudogene TRBV3-2) and TRBJ2-7; no clear D gene. The CDR3 is 14 amino acids. Trimming stripped 4 bases from V and 5 bases from J, with 15 bases between. From germline, CDR1 is LGHDT and CDR2 YNNKEL (reference sequence). CDR3 nucleotide sequence: TGTGCCAGCAGCCCTCGCCCCGGTTTCGACGAGCAGTACTTC. Translation: CASSPRPGFDEQYF.

The chain recombines TRBV11-2 with TRBJ1-2; maybe TRBD1 (5 bases). The CDR3 is 14 residues long. Germline V gene data show CDR1 as SGHAT and CDR2 as FQNNGV. Trimming removed 0 bases at V and 2 bases at J, with 7 bases between. CDR3 region: CASSLERGNYGYTF. CDR3 DNA: TGTGCCAGCAGCTTAGAGCGGGGGAACTATGGCTACACCTTC.

The chain recombines TRBV24-1 with TRBJ2-2, with TRBD2 identical over 12 bases. This CDR3 is 19 amino acids long. Unmatched junction bases numbered 6, after V lost 2 bases and J lost 0 bases. Germline CDR1 and CDR2: KGHDR and SFDVKD. The CDR3 coding sequence is TGTGCCACCAGTGATTCTCAGACTAGCGGGGGCCCGAACACCGGGGAGCTGTTTTTT. Encoded protein: CATSDSQTSGGPNTGELFF.

The chain is built from TRBV7-2 and TRBJ2-7; 9 nucleotides line up with TRBD1. Germline lookup yields CDR1 SGHTA and CDR2 FQGNSA. This CDR3 spans 15 amino acids. The ends lost 4 bases at V and 3 bases at J; junction bases unmatched: 7. In DNA, the CDR3 is TGTGCCAGCAGCTCCCTGCCGGGACAGGGCTACGAGCAGTACTTC. This gives the protein CASSSLPGQGYEQYF.

The chain combines TRBV29-1 with TRBJ2-7; tentatively, D is TRBD1 or TRBD2 (6 bases each). Germline V lookup: CDR1 SQVTM, CDR2 ANQGSEA. The CDR3 totals 16 residues. Trimming took off 6 bases at V and 0 bases at J, with 21 bases between the two ends. The CDR3 DNA reads TGCAGCGTCCGAAACCTCACTGGGGGGCCCTCCTACGAGCAGTACTTC. This encodes CSVRNLTGGPSYEQYF.

The CDR3 nucleotides read TGTGCCAGCAGTCCCTTGGGGCTAGCCACAGATACGCAGTATTTT. Protein sequence: CASSPLGLATDTQYF. The rearrangement uses TRBV6-4 and TRBJ2-3; D may match TRBD1 or TRBD2 (5 bases each). The CDR3 sequence is 15 residues long. CDR1 is MRHNA and CDR2 is SNTAGT in the germline V gene. Trimming removed 5 bases at V and 2 bases at J, with 14 bases between.

This rearrangement joins TRBV10-3 to TRBJ2-3; D perhaps matches TRBD1 (6 bases). The V and J ends lost 3 bases and 3 bases respectively, with 10 bases between them. The CDR3 spans 14 residues. CDR1 is ENHRY, CDR2 SYGVKD, per germline. CDR3 sequence (DNA): TGTGCCATCAGTGACTCCCAGGGGACAGATACGCAGTATTTT. It yields the protein CAISDSQGTDTQYF.

J is TRBJ1-2 and V is TRBV30, with a possible D match to TRBD1 (5 bases). V lost 0 bases, J lost 1 base, and 12 bases lay in between. The CDR3 loop spans 15 amino acids. Germline V lookup: CDR1 GTSNPN, CDR2 SVGIG (reference sequence). CDR3 nucleotides: TGTGCCTGGAGTGTCTGGCAGGGACGTAACTATGGCTACACCTTC. It yields the protein CAWSVWQGRNYGYTF.

The chain carries TRBV12-3 or TRBV12-4 and TRBJ2-7; 10 nucleotides line up with TRBD2. With 8 bases clipped from V and 5 bases from J, the junction kept 6 bases outside the gene matches. The length of the CDR3 is 13 residues. CDR3 protein: CASAGLATDEQYF. Written as DNA, the CDR3 is TGTGCCAGCGCGGGACTAGCGACGGACGAGCAGTACTTC.

V is TRBV5-4 and J is TRBJ2-1; D ambiguous. Germline V gene data show CDR1 as SGHNT and CDR2 as YYREEE (reference sequence). V lost 6 bases and J lost 1, with 14 bases in between. This CDR3 has 15 residues. The CDR3 is CASTLSGSSYNEQFF. In nucleotides, the CDR3 is TGTGCCAGCACCCTGAGTGGGTCGTCCTACAATGAGCAGTTCTTC.